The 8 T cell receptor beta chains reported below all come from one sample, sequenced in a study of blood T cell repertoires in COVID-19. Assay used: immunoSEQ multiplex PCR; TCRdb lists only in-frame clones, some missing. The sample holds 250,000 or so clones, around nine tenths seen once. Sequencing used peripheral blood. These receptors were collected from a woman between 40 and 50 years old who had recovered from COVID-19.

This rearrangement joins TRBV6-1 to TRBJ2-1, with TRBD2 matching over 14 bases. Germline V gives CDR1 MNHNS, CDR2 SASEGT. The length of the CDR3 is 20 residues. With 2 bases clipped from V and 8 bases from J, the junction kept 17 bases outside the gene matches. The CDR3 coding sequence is TGTGCCAGCAGTGAAATTGGACTAGCGGGAGGCCGGGGGCGCGGGGATGAGCAGTTCTTC. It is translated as CASSEIGLAGGRGRGDEQFF.

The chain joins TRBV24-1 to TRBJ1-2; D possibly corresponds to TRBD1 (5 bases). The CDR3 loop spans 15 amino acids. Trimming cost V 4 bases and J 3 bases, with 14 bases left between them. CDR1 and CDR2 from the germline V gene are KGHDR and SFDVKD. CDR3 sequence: CATSDAREGDYGYTF. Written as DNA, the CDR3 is TGTGCCACCAGTGACGCCAGGGAGGGCGACTATGGCTACACCTTC.

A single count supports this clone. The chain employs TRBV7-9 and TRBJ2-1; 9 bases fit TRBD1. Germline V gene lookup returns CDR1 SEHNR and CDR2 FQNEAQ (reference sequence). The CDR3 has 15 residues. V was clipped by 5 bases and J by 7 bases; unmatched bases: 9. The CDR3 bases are TGTGCCAGCAGCCCGGGACAGGGCGGGGGTAATGAGCAGTTCTTC. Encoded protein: CASSPGQGGGNEQFF. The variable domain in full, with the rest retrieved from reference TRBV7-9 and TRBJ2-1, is DTGVSQNPRHKITKRGQNVTFRCDPISEHNRLYWYRQTLGQGPEFLTYFQNEAQLEKSRLLSDRFSAERPKGSFSTLEIQRTEQGDSAMYLCASSPGQGGGNEQFFGPGTRLTVL.

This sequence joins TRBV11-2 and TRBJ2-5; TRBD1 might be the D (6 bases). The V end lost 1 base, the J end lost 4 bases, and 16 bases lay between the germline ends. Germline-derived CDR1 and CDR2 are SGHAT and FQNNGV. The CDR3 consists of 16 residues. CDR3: CASSLGSRGVGETQYF. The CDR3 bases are TGTGCCAGCAGCTTAGGGAGCAGGGGAGTGGGAGAGACCCAGTACTTC.

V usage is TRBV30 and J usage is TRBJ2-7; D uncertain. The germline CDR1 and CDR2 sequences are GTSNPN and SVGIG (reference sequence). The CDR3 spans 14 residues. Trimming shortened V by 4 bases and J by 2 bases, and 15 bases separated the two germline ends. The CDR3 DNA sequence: TGTGCCTGGAATCTAGGATCAAAAACCTACGAGCAGTACTTC. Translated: CAWNLGSKTYEQYF.

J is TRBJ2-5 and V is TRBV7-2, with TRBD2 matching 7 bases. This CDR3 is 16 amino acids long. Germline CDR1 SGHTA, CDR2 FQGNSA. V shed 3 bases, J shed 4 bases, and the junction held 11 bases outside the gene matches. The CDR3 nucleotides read TGTGCCAGCAGCTTGACCCCGGGGGGTGGGGCAGAGACCCAGTACTTC. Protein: CASSLTPGGGAETQYF. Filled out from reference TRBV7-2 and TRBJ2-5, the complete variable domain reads GAGVSQSPSNKVTEKGKDVELRCDPISGHTALYWYRQSLGQGLEFLIYFQGNSAPDKSGLPSDRFSAERTGGSVSTLTIQRTQQEDSAVYLCASSLTPGGGAETQYFGPGTRLLVL.

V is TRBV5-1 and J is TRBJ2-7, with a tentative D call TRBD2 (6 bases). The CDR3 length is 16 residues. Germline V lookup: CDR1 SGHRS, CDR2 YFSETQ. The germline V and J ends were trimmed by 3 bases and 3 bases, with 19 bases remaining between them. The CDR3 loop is CASSWHEAGPHYEQYF. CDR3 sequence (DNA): TGCGCCAGCAGCTGGCACGAGGCGGGACCACACTACGAGCAGTACTTC.

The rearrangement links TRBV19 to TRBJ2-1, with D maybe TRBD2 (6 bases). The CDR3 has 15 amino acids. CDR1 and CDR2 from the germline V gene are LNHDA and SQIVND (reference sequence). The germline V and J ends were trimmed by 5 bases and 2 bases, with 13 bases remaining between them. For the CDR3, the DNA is TGTGCCAGTAGTCTCCGGGACTCAACCTACAATGAGCAGTTCTTC. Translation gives CASSLRDSTYNEQFF.